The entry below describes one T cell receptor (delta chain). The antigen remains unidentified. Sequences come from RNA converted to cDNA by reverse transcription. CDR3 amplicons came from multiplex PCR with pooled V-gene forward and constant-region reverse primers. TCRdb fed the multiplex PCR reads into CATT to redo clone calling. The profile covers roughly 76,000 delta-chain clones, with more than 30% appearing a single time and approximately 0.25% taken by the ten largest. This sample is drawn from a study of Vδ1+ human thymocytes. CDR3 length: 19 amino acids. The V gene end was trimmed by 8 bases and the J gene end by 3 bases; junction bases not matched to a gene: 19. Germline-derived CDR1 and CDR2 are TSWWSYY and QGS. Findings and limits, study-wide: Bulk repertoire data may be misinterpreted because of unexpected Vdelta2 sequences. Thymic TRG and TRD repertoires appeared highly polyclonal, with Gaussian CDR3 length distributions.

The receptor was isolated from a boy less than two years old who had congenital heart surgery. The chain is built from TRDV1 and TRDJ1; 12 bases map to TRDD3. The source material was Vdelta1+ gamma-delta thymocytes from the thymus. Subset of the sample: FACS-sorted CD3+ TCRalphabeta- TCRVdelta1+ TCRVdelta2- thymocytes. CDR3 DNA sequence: TGTGCTCTTTGGGGTGGTTTACTGGGGGATACCCAGAACGCCGATAAACTCATCTTT. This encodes CALWGGLLGDTQNADKLIF.